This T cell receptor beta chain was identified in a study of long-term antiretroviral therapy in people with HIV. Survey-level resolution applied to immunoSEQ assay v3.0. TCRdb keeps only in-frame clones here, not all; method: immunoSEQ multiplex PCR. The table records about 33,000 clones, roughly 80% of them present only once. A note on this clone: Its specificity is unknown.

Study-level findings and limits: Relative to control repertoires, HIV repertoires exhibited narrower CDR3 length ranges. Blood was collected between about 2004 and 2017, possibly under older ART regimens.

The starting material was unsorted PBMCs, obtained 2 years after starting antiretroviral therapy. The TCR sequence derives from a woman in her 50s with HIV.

CDR3 coding DNA: TGCGCCAGCAGCCAAGAAATCGGTCGGGGTAGCAATCAGCCCCAGCATTTT. As protein: CASSQEIGRGSNQPQHF. V is TRBV4-1 and J is TRBJ1-5; no clear D gene. Trimming took off 0 bases at V and 0 bases at J, with 12 bases between the two ends. The CDR3 is made up of 17 amino acids. CDR1 and CDR2 (germline): MGHRA, YSYEKL.